A single sample gave rise to the 18 T cell receptor beta chains below, sequenced in a study of blood T cell repertoires in COVID-19. The repertoire was sequenced with immunoSEQ multiplex PCR; TCRdb's copy has only in-frame clones and lacks some. Among approximately 150,000 clones listed, 80% to 90% were seen once. Sequencing was done on a sample of peripheral blood. The receptors here all came from an older woman with active COVID-19.

This chain links TRBV5-4 with TRBJ1-1, with D perhaps TRBD1 (5 bases). The CDR3 spans 14 residues. Deletions cut 4 bases from V and 5 bases from J, with 15 bases between. The germline V gene has CDR1 SGHNT and CDR2 YYREEE (reference sequence). CDR3: CASSTGWGETEAFF. The DNA for the CDR3 is TGTGCCAGCAGCACGGGGTGGGGGGAGACTGAAGCTTTCTTT.

The rearrangement uses TRBV2 and TRBJ2-3; 14 bases fit TRBD2. Per germline, CDR1 SNHLY and CDR2 FYNNEI. This CDR3 is built from 15 residues. V shed 6 bases and J 6 bases; nucleotides not matched to a gene: 5. The CDR3 DNA is TGTGCCAGCAGGGGACTAGCGGGAGTCCCCGATACGCAGTATTTT. The encoded protein is CASRGLAGVPDTQYF.

V is TRBV9 and J is TRBJ1-5; 7 nucleotides match TRBD1. This CDR3 region has 14 residues. Germline assignment: CDR1 SGDLS and CDR2 YYNGEE. Trimming removed 3 bases from V and 6 bases from J; junction bases left unmatched: 6. This chain's CDR3 is CASSAHRGPQPQHF. The CDR3 DNA follows: TGTGCCAGCAGCGCCCACAGGGGACCTCAGCCCCAGCATTTT.

The V gene is TRBV28, the J gene TRBJ2-7, with TRBD1 identical over 8 bases. V shed 10 bases and J 1 base; nucleotides not matched to a gene: 9. Germline CDR1 is MDHEN and CDR2 is SYDVKM. This CDR3 has 14 amino acids. The CDR3 is CATTRTGLSYEQYF. Written as DNA, the CDR3 is TGTGCCACCACTCGGACAGGGCTTTCCTACGAGCAGTACTTC.

V is TRBV29-1 and J is TRBJ1-1; D is ambiguous. Germline CDR1 reads SQVTM; CDR2 reads ANQGSEA. The CDR3 is 14 residues long. The V end was cut by 4 bases, the J end by 1 base, with 13 bases between. As DNA, the CDR3 is TGCAGCGTTGGCTCAGCGAATACGAACACTGAAGCTTTCTTT. It codes for CSVGSANTNTEAFF.

This chain joins TRBV28 and TRBJ2-5; the match to TRBD2 covers 10 bases. The length of the CDR3 is 16 residues. CDR1 is MDHEN and CDR2 is SYDVKM in the germline V gene. Trimming took 1 base from V and 7 from J; bases not matched to a gene: 9. CDR3 DNA sequence: TGTGCCAGCAGTTTATCCTCTAGCGGGAGTGAAGGGACCCAGTACTTC. The encoded protein is CASSLSSSGSEGTQYF.

This clone was counted a single time. The rearrangement joins TRBV7-9 to TRBJ2-7, with 11 bases fitting TRBD1. The CDR3 consists of 15 residues. The V segment lost 5 bases and the J segment 4 bases; nucleotides outside the gene matches: 7. In germline, CDR1 is SEHNR, CDR2 FQNEAQ (reference sequence). The CDR3 DNA is TGTGCCAGCAGCAATAGGGACAGGGGGAGGTACGAGCAGTACTTC. Residues: CASSNRDRGRYEQYF.

This clone has only one observation. V gene TRBV7-2 combines with J gene TRBJ2-2; a possible D gene is TRBD2 (5 bases). This CDR3 region has 14 residues. Germline V gene lookup returns CDR1 SGHTA and CDR2 FQGNSA. With 6 bases removed from V and 5 bases from J, the gap between germline ends came to 13 bases. CDR3 loop: CASRLAGKTGELFF. The CDR3 nucleotides read TGTGCCAGCAGGCTAGCCGGAAAAACCGGGGAGCTGTTTTTT.

The chain employs TRBV6-5 and TRBJ2-7, with TRBD1 matching over 8 bases. The CDR3 has 14 residues. Germline V gene sequence: CDR1 MNHEY, CDR2 SVGAGI. The V gene end was trimmed by 2 bases and the J gene end by 0 bases; junction bases not matched to a gene: 0. The CDR3 DNA follows: TGTGCCAGCAGTTACGGACAGGGCTCCTACGAGCAGTACTTC. Amino acid sequence: CASSYGQGSYEQYF.

DNA of the CDR3: TGTGCCAGCAGCCGAACAGGGTCTGGGGCCAACGTCCTGACTTTC. Translating gives CASSRTGSGANVLTF. The V gene is TRBV28, the J gene TRBJ2-6, with D maybe TRBD1 (6 bases). Trimming took off 6 bases at V and 1 base at J, with 10 bases between the two ends. Germline V gene data show CDR1 as MDHEN and CDR2 as SYDVKM. CDR3 length: 15 amino acids.

This sequence joins TRBV6-1 and TRBJ1-2; 11 bases are shared with TRBD1. Trimming at V came to 2 bases and at J to 8 bases, leaving 1 base not matched to a gene. Germline V gene lookup returns CDR1 MNHNS and CDR2 SASEGT. The CDR3 is 13 residues long. CDR3 in amino acids: CASSERDRGGYTF. The CDR3 DNA is TGTGCCAGCAGTGAAAGGGACAGGGGGGGCTACACCTTC.

The chain employs TRBV20-1 and TRBJ2-1; the match to TRBD2 covers 9 bases. Germline-derived CDR1 and CDR2 are DFQATT and SNEGSKA (reference sequence). The CDR3 covers 14 residues. The V and J ends lost 3 bases and 3 bases, in that order; junction bases with no gene match: 3. Here the CDR3 reads CSASSGSHYNEQFF. For the CDR3, the DNA is TGCAGTGCTAGTAGCGGGAGCCACTACAATGAGCAGTTCTTC.

The chain joins TRBV6-5 to TRBJ2-3; tentative D call: TRBD2 (6 bases). The CDR3 is 15 amino acids. Germline V gene sequence: CDR1 MNHEY, CDR2 SVGAGI. V lost 5 bases and J lost 2, with 14 bases in between. The CDR3 bases are TGTGCCAGCAGTCGGACGGGACTTGACACAGATACGCAGTATTTT. It translates to CASSRTGLDTDTQYF.

CDR3 protein: CASSPQTSGETQYF. DNA of the CDR3: TGTGCCAGCAGTCCCCAGACTAGCGGAGAGACCCAGTACTTC. The chain uses TRBV27 and TRBJ2-5; 9 bases fit TRBD2. Unmatched junction bases numbered 5, after V lost 5 bases and J lost 4 bases. CDR3 length equals 14 residues. CDR1 and CDR2 (germline): MNHEY, SMNVEV (reference sequence).

The chain has TRBV19 and TRBJ1-1; D unclear. Trimming took 5 bases from V and 2 from J, leaving 9 bases between them. This CDR3 is built from 13 residues. CDR1 and CDR2 from the germline V gene are LNHDA and SQIVND (reference sequence). The CDR3 here is CASSQVVNTEAFF. The CDR3 region has the DNA TGTGCCAGTAGTCAGGTGGTTAACACTGAAGCTTTCTTT.

V gene TRBV28 combines with J gene TRBJ1-2; the D is unclear. V gave up 3 bases and J gave up 5 bases, with 7 bases separating them. This CDR3 has 12 amino acids. Germline CDR1 and CDR2: MDHEN and SYDVKM. DNA of the CDR3: TGTGCCAGCAGTTTGGGCGTTTATGGCTACACCTTC. It codes for CASSLGVYGYTF.

This clone was observed a single time. V is TRBV9 and J is TRBJ2-2, with TRBD2 as a possible D gene (5 bases). Trimming stripped 4 bases from V and 3 bases from J, with 10 bases between. Per the germline V gene, CDR1 is SGDLS and CDR2 is YYNGEE. The CDR3 is 14 residues long. CDR3 DNA sequence: TGTGCCAGCAGCTGGACTCTAGACACCGGGGAGCTGTTTTTT. This sequence encodes CASSWTLDTGELFF.

The chain combines TRBV12-2 with TRBJ2-3; TRBD1, the table's D call, lacks a check against the DNA. TRBV12-2 constitutes a pseudogene. This CDR3 has 18 amino acids. As DNA, the CDR3 is TGTGCAAGTCGCTTAGTAGGGCGACAGGGGTACTTCTCGGATACGCAGTATTTT. As protein: CASRLVGRQGYFSDTQYF.